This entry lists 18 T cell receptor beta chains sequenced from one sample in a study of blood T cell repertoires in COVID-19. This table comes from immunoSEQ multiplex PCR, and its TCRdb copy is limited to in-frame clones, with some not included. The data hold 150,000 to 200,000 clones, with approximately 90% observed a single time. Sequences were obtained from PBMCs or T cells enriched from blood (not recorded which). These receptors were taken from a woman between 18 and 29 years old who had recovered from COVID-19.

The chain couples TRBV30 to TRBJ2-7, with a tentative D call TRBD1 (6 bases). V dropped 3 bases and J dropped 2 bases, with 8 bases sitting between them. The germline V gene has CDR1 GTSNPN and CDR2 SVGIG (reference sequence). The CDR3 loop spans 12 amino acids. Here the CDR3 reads CAWSGTTYEQYF. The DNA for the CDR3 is TGTGCCTGGAGCGGGACAACCTACGAGCAGTACTTC.

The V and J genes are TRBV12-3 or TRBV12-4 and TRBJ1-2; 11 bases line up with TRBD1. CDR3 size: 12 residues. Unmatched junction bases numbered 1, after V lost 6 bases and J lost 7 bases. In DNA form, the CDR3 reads TGTGCCAGCAGAGGGACAGGGGGTGGCTACACCTTC. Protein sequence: CASRGTGGGYTF.

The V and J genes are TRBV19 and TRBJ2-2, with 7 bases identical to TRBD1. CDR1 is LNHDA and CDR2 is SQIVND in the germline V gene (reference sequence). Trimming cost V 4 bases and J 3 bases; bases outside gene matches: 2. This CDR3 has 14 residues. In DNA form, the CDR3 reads TGTGCCAGTAGTAACGGACAGGACACCGGGGAGCTGTTTTTT. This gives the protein CASSNGQDTGELFF.

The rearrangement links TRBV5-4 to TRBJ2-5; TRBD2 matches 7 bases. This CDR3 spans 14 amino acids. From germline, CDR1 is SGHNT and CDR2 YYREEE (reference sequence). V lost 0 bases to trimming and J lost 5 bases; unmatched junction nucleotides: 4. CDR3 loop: CASSLGGGSETQYF. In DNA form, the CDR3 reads TGTGCCAGCAGCTTGGGGGGAGGGAGTGAGACCCAGTACTTC.

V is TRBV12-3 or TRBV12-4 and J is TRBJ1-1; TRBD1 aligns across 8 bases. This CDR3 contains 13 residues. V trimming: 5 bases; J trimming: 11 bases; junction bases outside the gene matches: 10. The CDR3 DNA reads TGTGCCAGCAGTCCTTCGACAGGGGCGGGGGCTTTCTTT. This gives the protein CASSPSTGAGAFF.

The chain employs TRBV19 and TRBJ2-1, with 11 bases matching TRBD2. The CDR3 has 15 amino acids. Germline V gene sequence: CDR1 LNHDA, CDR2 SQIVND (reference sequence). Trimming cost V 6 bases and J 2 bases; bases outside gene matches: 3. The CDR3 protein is CASSQGLAAYNEQFF. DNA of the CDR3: TGTGCCAGTAGCCAGGGACTAGCGGCCTACAATGAGCAGTTCTTC.

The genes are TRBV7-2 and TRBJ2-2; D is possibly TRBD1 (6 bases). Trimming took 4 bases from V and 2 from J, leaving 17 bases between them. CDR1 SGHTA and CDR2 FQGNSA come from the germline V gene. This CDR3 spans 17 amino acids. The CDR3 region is CASSSHPRQDNTGELFF. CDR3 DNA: TGTGCCAGCAGCTCCCACCCCCGACAGGATAACACCGGGGAGCTGTTTTTT.

Written as DNA, the CDR3 is TGTGCCAGCGGGGGGAGGTTAAGCAATCAGCCCCAGCATTTT. Translating it yields CASGGRLSNQPQHF. The chain is built from TRBV2 and TRBJ1-5; possibly TRBD1 for D (5 bases). Germline V lookup: CDR1 SNHLY, CDR2 FYNNEI. V lost 8 bases and J lost 1, with 12 bases in between. The CDR3 is 14 residues long. Combining the CDR3 with reference TRBV2 and TRBJ1-5 gives the whole variable domain EPEVTQTPSHQVTQMGQEVILRCVPISNHLYFYWYRQILGQKVEFLVSFYNNEISEKSEIFDDQFSVERPDGSNFTLKIRSTKLEDSAMYFCASGGRLSNQPQHFGDGTRLSIL.

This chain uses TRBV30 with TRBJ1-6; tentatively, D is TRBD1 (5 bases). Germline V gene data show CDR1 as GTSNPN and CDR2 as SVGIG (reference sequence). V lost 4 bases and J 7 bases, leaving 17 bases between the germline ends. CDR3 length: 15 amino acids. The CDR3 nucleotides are TGTGCCTGGACCCCAGTAGGGGCCCCAAATTCACCCCTCCACTTT. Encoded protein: CAWTPVGAPNSPLHF.

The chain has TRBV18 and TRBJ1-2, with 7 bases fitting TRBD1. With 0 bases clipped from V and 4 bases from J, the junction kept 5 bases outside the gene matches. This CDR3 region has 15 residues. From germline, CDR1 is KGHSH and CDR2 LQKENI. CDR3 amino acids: CASSPPAGQPYGYTF. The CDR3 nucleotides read TGTGCCAGCTCACCACCGGCGGGACAGCCCTATGGCTACACCTTC.

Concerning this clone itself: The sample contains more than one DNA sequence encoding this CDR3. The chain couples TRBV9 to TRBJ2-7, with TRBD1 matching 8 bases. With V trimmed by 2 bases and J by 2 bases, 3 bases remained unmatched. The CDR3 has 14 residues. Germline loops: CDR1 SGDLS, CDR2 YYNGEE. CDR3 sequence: CASSVGQGTYEQYF. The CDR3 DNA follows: TGTGCCAGCAGCGTCGGACAGGGCACCTACGAGCAGTACTTC.

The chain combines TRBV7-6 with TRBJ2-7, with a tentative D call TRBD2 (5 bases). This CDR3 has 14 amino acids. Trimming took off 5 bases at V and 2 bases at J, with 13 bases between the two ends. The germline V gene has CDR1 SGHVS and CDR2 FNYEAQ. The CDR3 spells CASSGWERAYEQYF. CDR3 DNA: TGTGCCAGCAGCGGCTGGGAGAGAGCCTACGAGCAGTACTTC. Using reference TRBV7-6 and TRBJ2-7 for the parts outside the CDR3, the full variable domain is GAGVSQSPRYKVTKRGQDVALRCDPISGHVSLYWYRQALGQGPEFLTYFNYEAQQDKSGLPNDRFSAERPEGSISTLTIQRTEQRDSAMYRCASSGWERAYEQYFGPGTRLTVT.

The CDR3 loop reads CASSLWTQDGTEAFF. Written as DNA, the CDR3 is TGCGCCAGCAGCTTGTGGACACAGGACGGCACTGAAGCTTTCTTT. The chain has TRBV5-1 and TRBJ1-1; TRBD1 might be the D (5 bases). CDR3 length: 15 residues. Germline values: CDR1 SGHRS, CDR2 YFSETQ. Between the trimmed V and J ends, which lost 1 base and 4 bases, there was a span of 14 bases.

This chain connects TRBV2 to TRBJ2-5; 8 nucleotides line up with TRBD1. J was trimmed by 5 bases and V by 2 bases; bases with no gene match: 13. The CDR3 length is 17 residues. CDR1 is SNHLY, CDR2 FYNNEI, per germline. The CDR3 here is CASSESFLQGAGETQYF. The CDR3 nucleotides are TGTGCCAGCAGTGAAAGCTTCCTTCAGGGGGCGGGGGAGACCCAGTACTTC.

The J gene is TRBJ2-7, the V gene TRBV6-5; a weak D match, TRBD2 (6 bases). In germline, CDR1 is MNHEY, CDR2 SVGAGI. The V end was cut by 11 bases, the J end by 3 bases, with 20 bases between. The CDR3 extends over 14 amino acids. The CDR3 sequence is CAAASGGTSYEQYF. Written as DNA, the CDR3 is TGTGCCGCCGCATCCGGGGGAACAAGCTACGAGCAGTACTTC.

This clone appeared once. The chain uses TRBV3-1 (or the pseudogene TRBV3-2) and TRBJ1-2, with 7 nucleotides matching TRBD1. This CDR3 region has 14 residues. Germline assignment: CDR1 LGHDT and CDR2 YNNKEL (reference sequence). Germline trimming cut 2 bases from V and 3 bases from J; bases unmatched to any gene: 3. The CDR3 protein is CASSQLTGDYGYTF. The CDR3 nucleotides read TGTGCCAGCAGCCAACTAACAGGGGACTATGGCTACACCTTC.

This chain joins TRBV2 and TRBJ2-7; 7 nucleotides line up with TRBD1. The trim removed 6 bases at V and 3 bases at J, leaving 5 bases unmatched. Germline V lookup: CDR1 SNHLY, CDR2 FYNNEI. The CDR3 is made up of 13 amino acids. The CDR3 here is CASSAGGGYEQYF. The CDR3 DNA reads TGTGCCAGCAGCGCAGGGGGTGGCTACGAGCAGTACTTC. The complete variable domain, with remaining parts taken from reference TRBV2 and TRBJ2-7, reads EPEVTQTPSHQVTQMGQEVILRCVPISNHLYFYWYRQILGQKVEFLVSFYNNEISEKSEIFDDQFSVERPDGSNFTLKIRSTKLEDSAMYFCASSAGGGYEQYFGPGTRLTVT.

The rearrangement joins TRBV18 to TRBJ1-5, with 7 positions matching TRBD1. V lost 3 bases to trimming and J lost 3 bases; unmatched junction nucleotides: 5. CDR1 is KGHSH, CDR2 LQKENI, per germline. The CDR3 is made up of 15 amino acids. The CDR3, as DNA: TGTGCCAGCTCACCCCCCGGGACAGCCAATCAGCCCCAGCATTTT. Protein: CASSPPGTANQPQHF.